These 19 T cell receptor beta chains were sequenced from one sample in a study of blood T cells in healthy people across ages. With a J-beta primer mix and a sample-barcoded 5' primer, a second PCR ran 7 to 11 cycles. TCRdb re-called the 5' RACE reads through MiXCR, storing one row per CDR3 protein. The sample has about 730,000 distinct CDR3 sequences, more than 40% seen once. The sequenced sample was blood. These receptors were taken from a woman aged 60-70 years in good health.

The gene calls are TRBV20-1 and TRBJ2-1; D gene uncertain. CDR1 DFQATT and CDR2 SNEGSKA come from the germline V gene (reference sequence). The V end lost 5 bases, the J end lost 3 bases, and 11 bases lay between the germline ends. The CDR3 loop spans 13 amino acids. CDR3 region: CSAGRPFYNEQFF. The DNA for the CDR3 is TGCAGTGCTGGGCGTCCGTTCTACAATGAGCAGTTCTTC.

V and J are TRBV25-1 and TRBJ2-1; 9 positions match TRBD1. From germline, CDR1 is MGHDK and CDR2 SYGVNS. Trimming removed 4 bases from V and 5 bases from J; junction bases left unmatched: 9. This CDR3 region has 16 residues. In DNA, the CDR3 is TGTGCCAGCAGTGGGCTTGGGACAGGGTTACACAATGAGCAGTTCTTC. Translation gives CASSGLGTGLHNEQFF.

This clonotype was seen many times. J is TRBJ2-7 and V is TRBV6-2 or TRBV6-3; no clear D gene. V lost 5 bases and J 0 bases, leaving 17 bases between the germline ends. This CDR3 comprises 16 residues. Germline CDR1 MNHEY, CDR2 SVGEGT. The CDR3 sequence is CASSPIVTTDSYEQYF. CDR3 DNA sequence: TGTGCCAGCAGTCCTATCGTTACGACCGACTCCTACGAGCAGTACTTC.

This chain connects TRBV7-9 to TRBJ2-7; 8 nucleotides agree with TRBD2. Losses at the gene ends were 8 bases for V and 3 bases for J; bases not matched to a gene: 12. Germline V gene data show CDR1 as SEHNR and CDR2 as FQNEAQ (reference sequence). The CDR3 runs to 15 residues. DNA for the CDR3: TGTGCCAGCGGGCCTAGCGGGTCGGGCGACTACGAGCAGTACTTC. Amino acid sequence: CASGPSGSGDYEQYF.

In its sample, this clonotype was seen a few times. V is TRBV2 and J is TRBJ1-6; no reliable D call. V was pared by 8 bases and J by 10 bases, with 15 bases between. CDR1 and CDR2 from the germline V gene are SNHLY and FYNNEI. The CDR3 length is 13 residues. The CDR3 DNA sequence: TGTGCCAGCTTGACACGGGCAAACTCACCCCTCCACTTT. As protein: CASLTRANSPLHF.

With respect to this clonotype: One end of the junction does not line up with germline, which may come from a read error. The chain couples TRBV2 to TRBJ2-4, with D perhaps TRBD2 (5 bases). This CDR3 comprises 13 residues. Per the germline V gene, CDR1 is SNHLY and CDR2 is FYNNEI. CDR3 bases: TGTGTCAGCAGTCCCGACGAGGGTTACGGGCAGTACTTC. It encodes CVSSPDEGYGQYF.

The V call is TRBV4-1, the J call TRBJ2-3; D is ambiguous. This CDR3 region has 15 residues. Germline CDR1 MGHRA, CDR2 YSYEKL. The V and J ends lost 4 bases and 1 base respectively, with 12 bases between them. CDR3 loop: CASSPHGLRTDTQYF. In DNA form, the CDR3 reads TGCGCCAGCAGCCCCCACGGGCTCCGCACAGATACGCAGTATTTT.

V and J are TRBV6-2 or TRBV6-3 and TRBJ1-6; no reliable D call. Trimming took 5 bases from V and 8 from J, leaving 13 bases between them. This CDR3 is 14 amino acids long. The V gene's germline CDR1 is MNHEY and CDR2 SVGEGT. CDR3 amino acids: CASSEDPPYSPLHF. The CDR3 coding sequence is TGTGCCAGCAGTGAAGACCCACCATATTCACCCCTCCACTTT.

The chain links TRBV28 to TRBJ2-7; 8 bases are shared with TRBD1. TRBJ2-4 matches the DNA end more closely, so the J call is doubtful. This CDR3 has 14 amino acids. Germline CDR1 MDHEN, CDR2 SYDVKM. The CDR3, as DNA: TGTGCCAGCAGTTTAGCAGGGGGCTACGACATTCAGTACTTC. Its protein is CASSLAGGYDIQYF.

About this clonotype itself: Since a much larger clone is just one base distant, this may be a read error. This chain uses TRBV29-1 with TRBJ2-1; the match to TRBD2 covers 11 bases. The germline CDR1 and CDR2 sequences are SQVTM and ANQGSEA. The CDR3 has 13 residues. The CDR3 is CSGLAGFYTEQFF. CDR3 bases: TGCAGCGGACTAGCGGGGTTCTACACTGAGCAGTTCTTC.

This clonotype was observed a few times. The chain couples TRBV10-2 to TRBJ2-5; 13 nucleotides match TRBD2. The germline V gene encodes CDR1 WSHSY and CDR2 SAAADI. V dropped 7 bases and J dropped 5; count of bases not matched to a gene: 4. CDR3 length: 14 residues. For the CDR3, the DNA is TGCGCCAGCACCGGGACTAGCGGGGAGGAGACCCAGTACTTC. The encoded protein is CASTGTSGEETQYF.

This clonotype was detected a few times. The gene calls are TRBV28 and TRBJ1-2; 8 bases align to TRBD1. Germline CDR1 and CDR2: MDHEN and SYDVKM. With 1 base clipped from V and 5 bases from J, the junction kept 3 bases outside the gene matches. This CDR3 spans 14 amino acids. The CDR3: CASSLLQGEYGYTF. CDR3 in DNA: TGTGCCAGCAGTTTATTACAGGGGGAATATGGCTACACCTTC.

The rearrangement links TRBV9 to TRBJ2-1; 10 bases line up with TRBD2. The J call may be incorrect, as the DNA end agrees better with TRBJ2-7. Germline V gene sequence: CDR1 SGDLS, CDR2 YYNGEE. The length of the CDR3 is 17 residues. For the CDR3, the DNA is TGTGCCAGCAGCGTCGGCCTAGCGGGAGCCTCCTACAATGAGCAGTACTTC. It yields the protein CASSVGLAGASYNEQYF.

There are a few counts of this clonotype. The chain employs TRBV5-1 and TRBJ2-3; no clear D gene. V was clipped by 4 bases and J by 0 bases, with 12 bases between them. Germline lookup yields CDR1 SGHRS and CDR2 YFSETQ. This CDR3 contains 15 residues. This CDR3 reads CASSPTQISTDTQYF. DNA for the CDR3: TGCGCCAGCAGCCCTACTCAGATTAGCACAGATACGCAGTATTTT.

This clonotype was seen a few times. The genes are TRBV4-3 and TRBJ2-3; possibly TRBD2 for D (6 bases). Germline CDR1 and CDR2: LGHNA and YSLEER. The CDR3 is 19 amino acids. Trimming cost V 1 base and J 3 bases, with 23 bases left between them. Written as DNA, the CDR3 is TGCGCCAGCAGCCAAGGGGCCCTGATGGACTATTTCCCGACAGATACGCAGTATTTT. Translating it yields CASSQGALMDYFPTDTQYF.

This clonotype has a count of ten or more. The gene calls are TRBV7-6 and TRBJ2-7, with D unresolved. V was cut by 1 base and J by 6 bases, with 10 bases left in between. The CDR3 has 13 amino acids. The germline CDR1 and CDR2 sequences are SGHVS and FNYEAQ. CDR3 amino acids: CASSLGISSEQYF. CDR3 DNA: TGTGCCAGCAGCTTAGGGATTAGCAGCGAGCAGTACTTC.

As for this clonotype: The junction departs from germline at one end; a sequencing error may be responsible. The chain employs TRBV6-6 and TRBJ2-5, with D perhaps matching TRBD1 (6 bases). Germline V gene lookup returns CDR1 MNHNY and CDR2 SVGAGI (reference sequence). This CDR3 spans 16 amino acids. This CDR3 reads CASSYSSRTDQETRYF. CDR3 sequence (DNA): TGTGCCAGCAGTTACTCGAGTCGGACAGACCAAGAGACCCGGTACTTC.

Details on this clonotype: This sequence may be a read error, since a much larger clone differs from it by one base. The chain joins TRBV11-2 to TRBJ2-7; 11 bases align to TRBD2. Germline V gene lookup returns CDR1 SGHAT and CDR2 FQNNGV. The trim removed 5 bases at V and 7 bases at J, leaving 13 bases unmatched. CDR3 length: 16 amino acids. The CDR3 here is CASSAPGLAAYNEQYF. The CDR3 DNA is TGTGCCAGCAGCGCTCCGGGACTAGCGGCCTACAATGAGCAGTACTTC.

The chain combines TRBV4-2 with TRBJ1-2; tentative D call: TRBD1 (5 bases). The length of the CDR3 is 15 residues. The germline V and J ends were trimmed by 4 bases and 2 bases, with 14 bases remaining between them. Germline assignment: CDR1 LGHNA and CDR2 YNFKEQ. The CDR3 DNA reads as TGTGCCAGCAGCCCCTCCTCAGGGACCAACTATGGCTACACCTTC. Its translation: CASSPSSGTNYGYTF.